This TCR beta chain was documented in a study of blood T cell repertoires in COVID-19 (TCRdb year 2020). Concerning the study at large: Samples from collaborators originated in the United States, Italy and Spain and spanned both the acute and convalescent phases of COVID-19. The prospective study material was composed of cDNA or gDNA derived from T cells, B-cell-depleted T cells, or PBMCs. Subjects who had been exposed to COVID-19, were actively infected with it, or had recovered from it provided the deeply sampled blood TCRbeta repertoires that made up the dataset. The repertoires were released in a freely available public database meant as a resource for research on the immune response to SARS-CoV-2. Samples were obtained from the ongoing ImmuneRACE study (first 160 participants) and from 950 to 1,500 subjects provided by 6 global collaborators. A de-identified subject ID, COVID-19 status, age in years and sex were almost always included in the sample metadata. Where available, HLA class I and class II types were obtained from metadata supplied by the sample provider rather than from assay-based typing.

TCRbeta CDR3 regions were amplified from genomic DNA by means of the immunoSEQ Assay, a bias-controlled multiplex PCR. The paper's data handling went like this. The number of nucleated cells in each sample was estimated from the amplification of reference gene primers within the assay. To quantify the absolute abundance of each unique TCRbeta CDR3 rearrangement, sequence reads were collapsed and filtered. For each sample, productive Simpson clonality was calculated as the square root of Simpson's diversity index across productive rearrangements. Sourced from immuneACCESS, this table was stored by TCRdb with only in-frame sequences that have V and J called. A share of the clones is absent; for the studies checked, an unresolved V gene accounts for under half, and the remainder has no known explanation. V, J and clone size were drawn from that table, and D and trimming were deduced from the DNA. The sample table shows about 180,000 clones, and about 81% are seen once. About 10% of the sample comes from the top ten.

Comments on this clone: There is no known antigen for this receptor. There are no base qualities to consult, and no much larger clone falls within one base.

Overall study outcomes, separate from this receptor: How much clinical and demographic metadata was included differed by source and by participant, and the metadata was provided uncurated.

One collaborating source in Seattle enrolled patients while the patients were actively infected and followed the patients over time throughout the course of disease. Whole blood was collected in K2EDTA tubes by collaborating institutions according to the institutions' own protocols. For TCRbeta analysis, collaborators shipped samples as frozen whole blood, isolated PBMCs, or DNA extracted from either of those sample types. This TCR came from an elderly woman with COVID-19, enrolled during active disease. Material for sequencing was peripheral blood.

The CDR3 reads CASSLYFGTGEGTRNSPLHF. Here is the DNA: TGTGCCAGCAGCTTATACTTCGGGACAGGGGAAGGGACCCGGAATTCACCCCTCCACTTT. The chain is encoded by TRBV11-3 joined to TRBJ1-6, and 10 bases in between align with TRBD1. Reading from cysteine to phenylalanine, the CDR3 counts 20 amino acids. The read is trimmed to its CDR3 DNA, 60 bases read in frame from base 1. From the germline V gene, CDR1 is SGHNT and CDR2 is YENEEA. V loses 2 bases at its end and J loses 7 bases; junction bases beyond the gene matches: 17.